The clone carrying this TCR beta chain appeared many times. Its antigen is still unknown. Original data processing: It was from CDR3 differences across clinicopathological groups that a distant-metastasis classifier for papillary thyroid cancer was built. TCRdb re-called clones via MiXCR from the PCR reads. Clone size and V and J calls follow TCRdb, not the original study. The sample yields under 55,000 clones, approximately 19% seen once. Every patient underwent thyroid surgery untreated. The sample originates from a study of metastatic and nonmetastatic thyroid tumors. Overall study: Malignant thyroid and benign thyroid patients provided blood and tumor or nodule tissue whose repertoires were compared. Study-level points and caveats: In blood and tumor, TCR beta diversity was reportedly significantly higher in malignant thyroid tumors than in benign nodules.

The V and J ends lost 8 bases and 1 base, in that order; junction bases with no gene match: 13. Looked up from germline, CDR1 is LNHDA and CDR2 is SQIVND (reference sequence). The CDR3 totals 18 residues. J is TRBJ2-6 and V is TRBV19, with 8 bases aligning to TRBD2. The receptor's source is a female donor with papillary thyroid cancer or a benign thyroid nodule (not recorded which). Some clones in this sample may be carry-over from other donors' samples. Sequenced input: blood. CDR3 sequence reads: CASSPYSAGVSGANVLTF. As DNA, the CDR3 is TGTGCCAGTTCCCCCTACTCAGCGGGAGTTTCTGGGGCCAACGTCCTGACTTTC.